Reported below is one T cell receptor (beta chain). The data derive from a study of T cells expressing NK-cell markers. For the study at large: Sequencing of TCR beta repertoires drew on sorted CD3+CD56+NKG2C+, CD3+CD56+NKG2C- and CD3+CD56-NKG2C+ T cells. One of the eight sequenced donors was seronegative, whereas the other seven were HCMV-seropositive.

CDR1 is LGHDT, CDR2 YNNKEL, per germline (reference sequence). This CDR3 spans 15 amino acids. Scientists made TCR beta cDNA using 5'RACE template switching with UMIs. Using the 5' RACE reads, TCRdb records one entry per CDR3 protein without DNA. The clone table shows 30,000 or so distinct CDR3 sequences, with the ten largest holding 60%. This clonotype originated in a woman aged 18 to 75 in good health. Sequenced input: blood T cells: a sorted CD56 or NKG2C T cell subset, CD4+ or CD8+ T cells, or bulk PBMC T cells (not recorded which). The chain joins TRBV3-1 to TRBJ1-4. The CDR3 loop reads CASSQDPATNEKLFF. Full variable domain (missing parts from reference TRBV3-1 and TRBJ1-4): DTAVSQTPKYLVTQMGNDKSIKCEQNLGHDTMYWYKQDSKKFLKIMFSYNNKELIINETVPNRFSPKSPDKAHLNLHINSLELGDSAVYFCASSQDPATNEKLFFGSGTQLSVL.